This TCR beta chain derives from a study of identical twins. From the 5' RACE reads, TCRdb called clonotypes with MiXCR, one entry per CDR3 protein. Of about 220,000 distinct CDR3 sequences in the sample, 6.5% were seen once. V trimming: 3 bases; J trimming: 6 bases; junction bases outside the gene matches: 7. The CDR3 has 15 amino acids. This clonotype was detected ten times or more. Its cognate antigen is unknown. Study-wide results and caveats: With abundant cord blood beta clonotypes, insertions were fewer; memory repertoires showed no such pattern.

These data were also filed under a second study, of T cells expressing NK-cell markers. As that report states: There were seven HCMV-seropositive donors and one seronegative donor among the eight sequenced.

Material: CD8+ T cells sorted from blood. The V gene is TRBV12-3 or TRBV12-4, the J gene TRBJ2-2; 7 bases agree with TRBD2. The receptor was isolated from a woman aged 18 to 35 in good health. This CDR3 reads CASSLSGIRPGELFF. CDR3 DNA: TGTGCCAGCAGTTTGAGCGGGATAAGACCCGGGGAGCTGTTTTTT.